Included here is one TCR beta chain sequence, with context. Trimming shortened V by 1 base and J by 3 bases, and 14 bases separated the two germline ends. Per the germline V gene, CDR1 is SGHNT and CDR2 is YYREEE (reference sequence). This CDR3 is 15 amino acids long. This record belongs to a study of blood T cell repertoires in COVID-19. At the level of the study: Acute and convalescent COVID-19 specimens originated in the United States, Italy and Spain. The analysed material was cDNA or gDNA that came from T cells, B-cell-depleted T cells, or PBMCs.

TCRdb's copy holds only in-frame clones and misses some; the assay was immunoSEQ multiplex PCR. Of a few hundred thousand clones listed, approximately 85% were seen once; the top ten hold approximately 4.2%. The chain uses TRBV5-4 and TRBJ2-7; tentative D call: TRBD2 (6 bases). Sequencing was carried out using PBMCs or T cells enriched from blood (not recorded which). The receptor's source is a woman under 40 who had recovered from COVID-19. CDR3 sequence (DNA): TGTGCCAGCAGCTTGCTTGCGGGGCCCCTCTACGAGCAGTACTTC. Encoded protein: CASSLLAGPLYEQYF.